This TCR beta chain was retrieved from a study of early T cells in non-severe SARS-CoV-2 infection. V was pared by 3 bases and J by 3 bases, with 3 bases between. This CDR3 is built from 12 residues. The TCR library protocol was used to attach unique molecular identifiers. These identifiers were attached to individual cDNA molecules. Each CDR3 protein gets one entry after TCRdb re-called the 5' RACE reads with MiXCR. The sample consists of approximately 35,000 distinct CDR3 sequences, about 5.7% of them appearing once. Points from the study as a whole: The VDJdb matching leaned toward anti-spike CD8 responses and overlooked private and CD4 specificities.

In its sample, this clonotype was seen a few times. Its specificity is unknown. The receptor's source is an adult who was a healthcare worker with PCR-confirmed SARS-CoV-2 infection or an uninfected control (not recorded which). The chain combines TRBV12-3 or TRBV12-4 with TRBJ1-3; D unclear. Sequencing used whole blood. CDR3 DNA sequence: TGTGCCAGCAGTTTCCTTGGAAACACCATATATTTT. Protein product: CASSFLGNTIYF.